This T cell receptor (beta chain) was recorded in a study of Ad26.COV2.S vaccination and SARS-CoV-2 variants. About the research overall: Donor participated within the Ad26.COV2.S arm of the COV1001 trial. Ad26.COV2.S shots went into the muscle once or twice, 56 days apart. Study-level results: There was a possibility that the TCR breadth and depth analyses underestimated total T cell responses.

This clone occurred once. What it binds is unknown. Trimming cost V 4 bases and J 5 bases; bases outside gene matches: 13. This CDR3 has 15 residues. The V gene's germline CDR1 is GTSNPN and CDR2 SVGIG (reference sequence). Clones were read by immunoSEQ multiplex PCR, and TCRdb kept only the in-frame ones, dropping some. The top ten clones hold 6.4% of a sample with about 350,000 clones, 88% of them seen once. Treatment here: roughly 19 received Ad26.COV2.S at low or high dose, single or two shots; a few received placebo; per-sample allocation not given. Sampling happened 63 days after the first vaccine or placebo injection. A Boston adult aged 18-55 years was the donor.

The sequences come from peripheral blood, collected in a trial of Ad26.COV2.S vaccine versus placebo. This TCR was recovered from a person between 18 and 65 years old who received the Ad26.COV2.S COVID-19 vaccine or a placebo. The chain links TRBV30 to TRBJ2-5; 7 bases align to TRBD2. The CDR3 loop is CAWTGGGRSRETQYF. Here the CDR3 DNA reads TGTGCCTGGACCGGCGGCGGGAGATCGCGGGAGACCCAGTACTTC.